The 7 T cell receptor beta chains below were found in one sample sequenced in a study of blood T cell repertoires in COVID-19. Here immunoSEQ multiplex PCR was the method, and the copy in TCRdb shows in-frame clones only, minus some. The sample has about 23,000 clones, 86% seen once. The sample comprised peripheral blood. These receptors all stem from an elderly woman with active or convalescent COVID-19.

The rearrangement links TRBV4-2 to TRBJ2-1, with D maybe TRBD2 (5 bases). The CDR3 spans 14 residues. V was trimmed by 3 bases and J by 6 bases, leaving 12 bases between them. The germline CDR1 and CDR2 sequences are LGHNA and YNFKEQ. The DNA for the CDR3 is TGTGCCAGCAGCCAGACTTTACTAGTCAATGAGCAGTTCTTC. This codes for CASSQTLLVNEQFF.

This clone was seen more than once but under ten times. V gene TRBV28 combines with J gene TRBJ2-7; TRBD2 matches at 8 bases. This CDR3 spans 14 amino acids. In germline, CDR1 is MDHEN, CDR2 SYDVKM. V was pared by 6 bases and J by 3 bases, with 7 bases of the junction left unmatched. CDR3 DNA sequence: TGTGCCAGCAGGACCGGGAGGGACTTCTACGAGCAGTACTTC. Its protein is CASRTGRDFYEQYF.

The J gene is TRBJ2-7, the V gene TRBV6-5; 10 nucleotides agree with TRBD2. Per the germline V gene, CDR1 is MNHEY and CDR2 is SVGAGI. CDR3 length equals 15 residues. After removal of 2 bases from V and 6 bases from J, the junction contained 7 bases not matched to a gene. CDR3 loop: CASSYRASGRSEQYF. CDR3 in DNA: TGTGCCAGCAGTTACAGGGCTAGCGGGAGAAGCGAGCAGTACTTC.

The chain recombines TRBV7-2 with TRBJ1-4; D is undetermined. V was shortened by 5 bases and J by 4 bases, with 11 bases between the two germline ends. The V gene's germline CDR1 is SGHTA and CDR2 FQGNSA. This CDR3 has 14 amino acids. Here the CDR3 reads CASSRSRYNEKLFF. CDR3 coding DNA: TGTGCCAGCAGCCGGTCCCGTTATAATGAAAAACTGTTTTTT.

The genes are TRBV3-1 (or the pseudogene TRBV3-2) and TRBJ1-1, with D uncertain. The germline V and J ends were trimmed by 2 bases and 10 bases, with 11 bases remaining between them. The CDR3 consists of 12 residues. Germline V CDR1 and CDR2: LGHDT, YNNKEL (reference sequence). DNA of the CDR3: TGTGCCAGCAGCCAAAATTCTCCGTCAGCTTTCTTT. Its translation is CASSQNSPSAFF.

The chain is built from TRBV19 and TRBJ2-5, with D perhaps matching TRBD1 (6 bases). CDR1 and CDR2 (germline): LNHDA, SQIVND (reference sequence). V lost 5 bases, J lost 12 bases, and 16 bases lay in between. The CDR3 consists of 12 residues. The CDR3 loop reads CASSSYREEKYF. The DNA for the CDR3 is TGTGCCAGTAGTTCATACAGGGAAGAAAAGTACTTC. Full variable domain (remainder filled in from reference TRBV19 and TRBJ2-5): DGGITQSPKYLFRKEGQNVTLSCEQNLNHDAMYWYRQDPGQGLRLIYYSQIVNDFQKGDIAEGYSVSREKKESFPLTVTSAQKNPTAFYLCASSSYREEKYFGPGTRLLVL.

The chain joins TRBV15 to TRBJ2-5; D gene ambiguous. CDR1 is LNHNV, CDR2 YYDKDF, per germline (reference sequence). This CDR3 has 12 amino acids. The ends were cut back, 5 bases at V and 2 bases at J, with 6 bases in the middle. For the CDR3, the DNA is TGTGCCACCAGCTTACAGCAAGAGACCCAGTACTTC. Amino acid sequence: CATSLQQETQYF.